This T cell receptor (beta chain) is drawn from a study of tumor-infiltrating lymphocytes in primary liver carcinoma. The V gene's germline CDR1 is ENHRY and CDR2 SYGVKD. The CDR3 is made up of 15 amino acids. Co-extraction of RNA and DNA was performed on roughly 20-34 mg of unsorted bulk tissue. Turning to this clonotype: Sequence at one end of the junction differs from germline and may be a read error.

Researchers generated TCR beta cDNA from about 450 ng of total RNA, relying on a constant-region primer. Construction of TCR beta libraries relied on three successive nested multiplex PCR rounds employing slightly modified ARM-PCR. TRBV1-TRBV30 forward primers paired with a C-beta reverse primer drove the first two PCR rounds, about 11 cycles each. TCRdb re-analysed the multiplex PCR reads in MiXCR, keeping a single row per CDR3 protein. The repertoire holds around 20,000 distinct CDR3 sequences, with approximately 79% as singletons. The chain joins TRBV10-3 to TRBJ2-5; D remains unclear. The sequencing input was liver tumor tissue from sampling region 4. Subset here: tumor region T4, right-lateral pole. The clonotype was recovered from a woman under 40 with primary liver carcinoma and hepatitis B virus infection. The CDR3 is CAISESVARQETQYF. The DNA of the CDR3 is TGTGCAATCAGTGAGTCGGTTGCCAGACAAGAGACCCAGTACTTC.